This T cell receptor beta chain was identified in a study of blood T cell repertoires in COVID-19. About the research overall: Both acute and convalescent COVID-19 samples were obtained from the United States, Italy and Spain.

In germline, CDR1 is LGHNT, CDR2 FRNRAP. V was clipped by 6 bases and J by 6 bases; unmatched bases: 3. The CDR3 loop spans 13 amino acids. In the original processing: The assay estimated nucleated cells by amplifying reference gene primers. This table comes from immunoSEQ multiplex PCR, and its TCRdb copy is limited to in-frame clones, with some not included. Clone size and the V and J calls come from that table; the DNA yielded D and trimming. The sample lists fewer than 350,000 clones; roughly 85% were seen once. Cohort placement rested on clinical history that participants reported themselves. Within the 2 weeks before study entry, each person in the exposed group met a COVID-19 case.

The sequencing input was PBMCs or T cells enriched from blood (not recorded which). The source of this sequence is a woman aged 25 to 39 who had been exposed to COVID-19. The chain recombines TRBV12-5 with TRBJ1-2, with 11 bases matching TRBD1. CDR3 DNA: TGTGCTAGTGGACCGGGACAGGGGGATGGCTACACCTTC. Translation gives CASGPGQGDGYTF.